A selection of T cell receptor beta chains follows, all from one sample in a study of T-cell reconstitution after alpha-beta-depleted transplantation in children. TCRdb reprocessed the PCR reads with MiXCR, giving one entry per CDR3 protein. The sample includes about 500,000 distinct CDR3 sequences, 32% of them seen just once. Material: PBMCs from the stem cell graft donor, obtained from the stem cell graft. The receptor set was obtained from a human donor who donated a stem cell graft to a child with aplastic anemia. CDR3s include the opening cysteine and the closing phenylalanine or tryptophan. The D gene is left open where the match is weak. The size of a clone is reported for some rows only, either as once, few or many, or as a class for expanded clones.

V: TRBV12-3/TRBV12-4
size: few
D: NA
J: TRBJ2-2
DNA: TGTGCCAGCAGTTTACGGCAGGGAGACACCGGGGAGCTGTTTTTT
CDR3: CASSLRQGDTGELFF

V: TRBV28
size: many
D: NA
J: TRBJ1-1
DNA: TGTGCCAGCAGAACCGGGATTGAAGCTTTCTTT
CDR3: CASRTGIEAFF

V: TRBV30
size: NA
D: NA
J: TRBJ1-3
DNA: TGTGCCTGGACTGGGCCCGGGGGAAACACCATATATTTT
CDR3: CAWTGPGGNTIYF

V: TRBV5-1
size: NA
D: NA
J: TRBJ1-3
DNA: TGCGCCAGCAGCCATACAACAGCGGAAGGAAACACCATATATTTT
CDR3: CASSHTTAEGNTIYF

V: TRBV12-3/TRBV12-4
size: few
D: TRBD2
J: TRBJ2-3
DNA: TGTGCCAGCAGTTCCGGTGGTAGCGGGAGCTCAGATACGCAGTATTTT
CDR3: CASSSGGSGSSDTQYF

V: TRBV12-3/TRBV12-4
size: few
D: NA
J: TRBJ1-1
DNA: TGTGCCAGCAGTTTAAGCTGGTACACTGAAGCTTTCTTT
CDR3: CASSLSWYTEAFF

V: TRBV4-3
size: NA
D: NA
J: TRBJ2-1
DNA: TGCGCCAGCAGCCAAGATCGGGCAGGCGATGAGCAGTTCTTC
CDR3: CASSQDRAGDEQFF

V: TRBV28
size: NA
D: NA
J: TRBJ2-5
DNA: TGTGCCAGCAGTTTATGGGGGGCCGCCAAAGGAGAGACCCAGTACTTC
CDR3: CASSLWGAAKGETQYF

V: TRBV27
size: few
D: NA
J: TRBJ2-1
DNA: TGTGCCAGCAGTACGACAGAAATAGAGAATGAGCAGTTCTTC
CDR3: CASSTTEIENEQFF

V: TRBV7-2
size: NA
D: TRBD1
J: TRBJ2-3
DNA: TGTGCCAGCAGCCCCCGGACAGGGCCAGATACGCAGTATTTT
CDR3: CASSPRTGPDTQYF

V: TRBV5-1
size: few
D: TRBD1
J: TRBJ1-5
DNA: TGCGCCAGCAGCACTGGACAGGGGGGCCAGCCCCAGCATTTT
CDR3: CASSTGQGGQPQHF

V: TRBV19
size: NA
D: TRBD1
J: TRBJ2-7
DNA: TGTGCCACCACAAAGGACAGGAGCTCCTACGAGCAGTACTTC
CDR3: CATTKDRSSYEQYF

V: TRBV5-6
size: NA
D: TRBD1
J: TRBJ2-3
DNA: TGTGCCAGCACCCCGGACAGGGGGCTAGATACGCAGTATTTT
CDR3: CASTPDRGLDTQYF

V: TRBV2
size: NA
D: TRBD1
J: TRBJ2-3
DNA: TGTGCCAGCAGACCGGGACAGGGTTATCCGGGCACAGATACGCAGTATTTT
CDR3: CASRPGQGYPGTDTQYF

V: TRBV12-3/TRBV12-4
size: NA
D: NA
J: TRBJ1-5
DNA: TGTGCCAGCAGTCCGCAGGACAATCAGCCCCAGCATTTT
CDR3: CASSPQDNQPQHF